Each of the 12 T cell receptor beta chains below was sequenced from the same sample in a study of T cell repertoires in cytomegalovirus infection. Via MiXCR, TCRdb re-called the reads, giving one row per CDR3 protein. Found here are approximately 600,000 distinct CDR3 sequences, approximately 40% of them singletons; the top ten hold around 46%. No antigen is known for these receptors. The specimen comprised cultured PBMCs, sampled from culture after CMV antigen stimulation. All receptors derive from a human donor in good health (CMV status not recorded). Some clones in this sample may be carry-over from other donors' samples.

J is TRBJ1-5 and V is TRBV4-1; no clear D gene. The CDR3 loop spans 14 amino acids. V lost 0 bases to trimming and J lost 6 bases, with 9 bases between them. Germline assignment: CDR1 MGHRA and CDR2 YSYEKL. The CDR3 DNA follows: TGCGCCAGCAGCCAAGAGGGTTTCTCTCAGCCCCAGCATTTT. This codes for CASSQEGFSQPQHF.

This clonotype was observed a few times. V and J are TRBV7-8 and TRBJ1-4; a weak D match, TRBD1 (5 bases). Trimming took off 2 bases at V and 8 bases at J, with 9 bases between the two ends. The germline V gene encodes CDR1 SGHVS and CDR2 FQNEAQ. The CDR3 totals 13 residues. Here the CDR3 reads CASSLTGREKLFF. In DNA, the CDR3 is TGTGCCAGCAGCTTAACAGGTCGAGAAAAACTGTTTTTT.

J is TRBJ2-2 and V is TRBV10-3; 7 bases agree with TRBD1. The CDR3 runs 13 residues. CDR1 is ENHRY and CDR2 is SYGVKD in the germline V gene. Trimming removed 10 bases from V and 0 bases from J; junction bases left unmatched: 2. This CDR3 reads CATQGANTGELFF. The CDR3 nucleotides read TGTGCCACCCAGGGGGCGAACACCGGGGAGCTGTTTTTT.

This sequence joins TRBV20-1 and TRBJ2-7; TRBD2 matches 9 bases. Trimming removed 6 bases from V and 2 bases from J; junction bases left unmatched: 11. Germline V gene data show CDR1 as DFQATT and CDR2 as SNEGSKA (reference sequence). The CDR3 contains 15 residues. DNA for the CDR3: TGCAGTGCCCAGCGGGCTAGCGGGGTTACCTACGAGCAGTACTTC. This sequence encodes CSAQRASGVTYEQYF.

The CDR3 loop is CSAPEWGRWPSSYNSPLHF. CDR3 DNA sequence: TGCAGTGCCCCCGAGTGGGGCCGTTGGCCGAGCTCCTATAATTCACCCCTCCACTTT. The chain carries TRBV20-1 and TRBJ1-6; TRBD1 might be the D (5 bases). V was clipped by 6 bases and J by 0 bases, with 24 bases between them. This CDR3 region has 19 residues. The germline CDR1 and CDR2 sequences are DFQATT and SNEGSKA (reference sequence).

This clonotype was picked up a small number of times. The rearrangement joins TRBV7-8 to TRBJ2-2; D ambiguous. Germline V gene data show CDR1 as SGHVS and CDR2 as FQNEAQ. V dropped 6 bases and J dropped 5 bases, with 7 bases sitting between them. The CDR3 loop spans 12 amino acids. This CDR3 is CASSGGTGELFF. The CDR3 DNA reads as TGTGCCAGCAGTGGTGGGACCGGGGAGCTGTTTTTT. The variable domain in full, with the rest retrieved from reference TRBV7-8 and TRBJ2-2, is GAGVSQSPRYKVAKRGQDVALRCDPISGHVSLFWYQQALGQGPEFLTYFQNEAQLDKSGLPSDRFFAERPEGSVSTLKIQRTQQEDSAVYLCASSGGTGELFFGEGSRLTVL.

This clonotype was recorded a few times. V is TRBV7-2 and J is TRBJ1-1; D is ambiguous. This CDR3 is built from 14 residues. CDR1 is SGHTA and CDR2 is FQGNSA in the germline V gene. The V end lost 4 bases, the J end lost 2 bases, and 11 bases lay between the germline ends. This CDR3 reads CASSSRHPNTEAFF. The DNA of the CDR3 is TGTGCCAGCAGCTCTCGACATCCTAACACTGAAGCTTTCTTT. The full variable domain, completed using reference TRBV7-2 and TRBJ1-1, is GAGVSQSPSNKVTEKGKDVELRCDPISGHTALYWYRQSLGQGLEFLIYFQGNSAPDKSGLPSDRFSAERTGGSVSTLTIQRTQQEDSAVYLCASSSRHPNTEAFFGQGTRLTVV.

The gene calls are TRBV7-2 and TRBJ1-1, with D maybe TRBD1 (5 bases). Germline assignment: CDR1 SGHTA and CDR2 FQGNSA. The CDR3 loop spans 13 amino acids. The V and J ends lost 2 bases and 4 bases respectively, with 8 bases between them. The CDR3 coding sequence is TGTGCCAGCAGCTTATGGGGGGGCACTGAAGCTTTCTTT. Amino acid sequence: CASSLWGGTEAFF.

This clonotype was counted once. V gene TRBV12-3 or TRBV12-4 combines with J gene TRBJ1-3; possibly TRBD1 for D (5 bases). The ends were cut back, 3 bases at V and 4 bases at J, with 10 bases in the middle. CDR3 length equals 14 residues. CDR3 sequence: CASSFWGTGNTIYF. DNA of the CDR3: TGTGCCAGCAGTTTTTGGGGGACCGGAAACACCATATATTTT.

This chain uses TRBV28 with TRBJ2-5; possible D gene TRBD1, 5 bases. From germline, CDR1 is MDHEN and CDR2 SYDVKM. V gave up 3 bases and J gave up 5 bases, with 16 bases separating them. The CDR3 sequence is 15 residues long. CDR3 coding DNA: TGTGCCAGCAGTTTTAGAACTGCGAGACAGGAGACCCAGTACTTC. It yields the protein CASSFRTARQETQYF.

This CDR3 reads CASRIQGSGETQYF. DNA for the CDR3: TGTGCCAGCAGGATACAGGGTTCTGGAGAGACCCAGTACTTC. This chain joins TRBV6-1 and TRBJ2-5, with D possibly being TRBD1 (6 bases). The CDR3 has 14 residues. Between the trimmed V and J ends, which lost 6 bases and 4 bases, there was a span of 15 bases. Germline V CDR1 and CDR2: MNHNS, SASEGT.

The J gene is TRBJ2-4, the V gene TRBV5-6; D gene ambiguous. This CDR3 region has 13 residues. Trimming left V 3 bases short and J 3 bases short, with 7 bases between. From germline, CDR1 is SGHDT and CDR2 YYEEEE. CDR3 sequence: CASSYRVKNIQYF. The CDR3 nucleotides read TGTGCCAGCAGCTACCGGGTCAAAAACATTCAGTACTTC.